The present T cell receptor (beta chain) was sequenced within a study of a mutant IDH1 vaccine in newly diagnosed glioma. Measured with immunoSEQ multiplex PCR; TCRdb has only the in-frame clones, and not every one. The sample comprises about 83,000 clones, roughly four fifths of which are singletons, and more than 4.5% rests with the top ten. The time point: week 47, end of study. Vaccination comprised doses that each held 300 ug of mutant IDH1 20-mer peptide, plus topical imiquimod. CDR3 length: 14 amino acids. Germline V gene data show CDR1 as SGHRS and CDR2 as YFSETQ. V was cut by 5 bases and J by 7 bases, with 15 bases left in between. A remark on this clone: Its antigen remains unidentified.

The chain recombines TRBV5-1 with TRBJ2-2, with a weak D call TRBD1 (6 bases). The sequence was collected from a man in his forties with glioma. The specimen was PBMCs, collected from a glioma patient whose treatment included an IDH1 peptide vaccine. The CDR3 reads CASSFTGFGGELFF. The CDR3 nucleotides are TGCGCCAGCAGTTTCACAGGGTTCGGCGGGGAGCTGTTTTTT.